Listed below are T cell receptor beta chains from one sample, sequenced in a study of patients and donors after allogeneic stem cell transplantation. In TCRdb, the RT-PCR reads were re-called with MiXCR into one record per CDR3 protein. The sample lists about 960,000 distinct CDR3 sequences; more than 15% were seen once. Sequencing was carried out using blood, either unsorted or a sorted T cell fraction (not recorded which). The receptors were gathered from a human donor who was either an allogeneic HSCT recipient or a stem cell or donor lymphocyte infusion donor (not recorded which). It is not recorded whose cells these are; they may come from a transplant donor. The CDR3 runs from the conserved cysteine through the conserved F or W. D genes are given only for firm matches. The size field is filled for only some rows; it gives once, few, many or a size class.

abundance: few; j_gene: TRBJ2-1; d_gene: TRBD2; v_gene: TRBV7-2; CDR3aa: CASSLTSGKHEQFF; CDR3nt: TGTGCCAGCAGCCTAACTAGCGGGAAACATGAGCAGTTCTTC
abundance: few; j_gene: TRBJ2-7; d_gene: -; v_gene: TRBV7-9; CDR3aa: CASTLDKGDSYEQYF; CDR3nt: TGTGCCAGCACCTTAGACAAGGGGGATAGCTACGAGCAGTACTTC
abundance: -; j_gene: TRBJ2-1; d_gene: -; v_gene: TRBV2; CDR3aa: CASVGDFRSYNEQFF; CDR3nt: TGTGCCAGCGTAGGGGATTTTAGGTCCTACAATGAGCAGTTCTTC
abundance: -; j_gene: TRBJ2-7; d_gene: -; v_gene: TRBV2; CDR3aa: CASRAGTLSYEQYF; CDR3nt: TGTGCCAGCAGGGCCGGGACTTTATCCTACGAGCAGTACTTC
abundance: few; j_gene: TRBJ2-1; d_gene: TRBD2; v_gene: TRBV20-1; CDR3aa: CSAGGSAGAQAREQFF; CDR3nt: TGCAGTGCCGGCGGATCAGCGGGAGCCCAAGCTCGCGAGCAGTTCTTC
abundance: few; j_gene: TRBJ1-2; d_gene: -; v_gene: TRBV12-3/TRBV12-4; CDR3aa: CASSPQTAGGYTF; CDR3nt: TGTGCCAGCAGTCCACAGACCGCTGGCGGCTACACCTTC
abundance: few; j_gene: TRBJ1-2; d_gene: -; v_gene: TRBV6-2/TRBV6-3; CDR3aa: CASSYQGFGYGYTF; CDR3nt: TGTGCCAGCAGTTATCAGGGGTTCGGCTATGGCTACACCTTC
abundance: -; j_gene: TRBJ2-4; d_gene: TRBD1; v_gene: TRBV5-4; CDR3aa: CASSLVGQGNIQYF; CDR3nt: TGTGCCAGCAGCTTGGTTGGACAGGGAAACATTCAGTACTTC
abundance: few; j_gene: TRBJ2-1; d_gene: TRBD2; v_gene: TRBV6-2/TRBV6-3; CDR3aa: CASRPLTSGRSNEQFF; CDR3nt: TGTGCCAGCAGACCCCTAACTAGCGGGAGATCCAATGAGCAGTTCTTC
abundance: -; j_gene: TRBJ1-3; d_gene: TRBD1; v_gene: TRBV15; CDR3aa: CATSRDRTGLSGNTIYF; CDR3nt: TGTGCCACCAGCAGAGATCGGACAGGCCTCTCTGGAAACACCATATATTTT
abundance: -; j_gene: TRBJ1-1; d_gene: -; v_gene: TRBV6-5; CDR3aa: CASSYDWENTEAFF; CDR3nt: TGTGCCAGCAGTTACGATTGGGAGAACACTGAAGCTTTCTTT
abundance: -; j_gene: TRBJ2-3; d_gene: TRBD1; v_gene: TRBV7-9; CDR3aa: CASSLLGTGMNTQYF; CDR3nt: TGTGCCAGCAGCCTATTGGGGACAGGGATGAATACGCAGTATTTT
abundance: -; j_gene: TRBJ2-3; d_gene: -; v_gene: TRBV7-3; CDR3aa: CASSYVGGPDTQYF; CDR3nt: TGTGCCAGCAGCTACGTTGGGGGCCCAGATACGCAGTATTTT
abundance: many; j_gene: TRBJ2-3; d_gene: -; v_gene: TRBV5-1; CDR3aa: CASSLGGDTDTQYF; CDR3nt: TGCGCCAGCAGCTTGGGGGGCGACACAGATACGCAGTATTTT
abundance: -; j_gene: TRBJ2-7; d_gene: -; v_gene: TRBV6-5; CDR3aa: CASSYAATSSSYEQYF; CDR3nt: TGTGCCAGCAGTTACGCTGCCACTTCAAGCTCCTACGAGCAGTACTTC
abundance: -; j_gene: TRBJ2-3; d_gene: TRBD2; v_gene: TRBV2; CDR3aa: CASSEPGLAPDTQYF; CDR3nt: TGTGCCAGCAGTGAACCGGGACTAGCGCCAGATACGCAGTATTTT
abundance: once; j_gene: TRBJ1-2; d_gene: -; v_gene: TRBV7-2; CDR3aa: CASSPHNRQGSGYTF; CDR3nt: TGTGCCAGCAGCCCCCACAACCGGCAGGGCAGTGGCTACACCTTC
abundance: many; j_gene: TRBJ2-1; d_gene: -; v_gene: TRBV6-1; CDR3aa: CASSRVEQFF; CDR3nt: TGTGCCAGCAGTCGGGTTGAGCAGTTCTTC
abundance: -; j_gene: TRBJ1-1; d_gene: -; v_gene: TRBV6-1; CDR3aa: CASRRALSEAFF; CDR3nt: TGTGCCAGCAGGAGGGCCCTGAGTGAAGCTTTCTTT
abundance: -; j_gene: TRBJ1-1; d_gene: TRBD1; v_gene: TRBV29-1; CDR3aa: CSVSLGGLNTEAFF; CDR3nt: TGCAGCGTCTCCTTAGGGGGCTTGAACACTGAAGCTTTCTTT
abundance: few; j_gene: TRBJ2-6; d_gene: TRBD1; v_gene: TRBV4-1; CDR3aa: CASSHPGQGYVGANVLTF; CDR3nt: TGCGCCAGCAGCCATCCGGGACAGGGATATGTTGGGGCCAACGTCCTGACTTTC
abundance: few; j_gene: TRBJ2-1; d_gene: -; v_gene: TRBV24-1; CDR3aa: CATSEPGLSESYNEQFF; CDR3nt: TGTGCCACCAGTGAGCCCGGACTGTCCGAATCGTACAATGAGCAGTTCTTC
abundance: few; j_gene: TRBJ2-1; d_gene: TRBD2; v_gene: TRBV12-3/TRBV12-4; CDR3aa: CASRRLAAPYNEQFF; CDR3nt: TGTGCCAGCAGGAGACTAGCGGCCCCATACAATGAGCAGTTCTTC
abundance: -; j_gene: TRBJ1-1; d_gene: TRBD1; v_gene: TRBV15; CDR3aa: CATSNRGQGAMNTEAFF; CDR3nt: TGTGCCACCAGCAACCGTGGACAGGGGGCGATGAACACTGAAGCTTTCTTT
abundance: many; j_gene: TRBJ2-3; d_gene: TRBD2; v_gene: TRBV12-3/TRBV12-4; CDR3aa: CASSSGGGSYTDTQYF; CDR3nt: TGTGCCAGCAGCTCCGGCGGGGGTTCCTACACAGATACGCAGTATTTT
abundance: few; j_gene: TRBJ1-2; d_gene: TRBD1; v_gene: TRBV19; CDR3aa: CASRGDRAGGYTF; CDR3nt: TGTGCCAGTCGCGGGGACAGGGCCGGTGGCTACACCTTC
abundance: -; j_gene: TRBJ2-7; d_gene: -; v_gene: TRBV15; CDR3aa: CATSREKTYEQYF; CDR3nt: TGTGCCACCAGCAGAGAGAAGACCTACGAGCAGTACTTC
abundance: -; j_gene: TRBJ1-3; d_gene: -; v_gene: TRBV29-1; CDR3aa: CSVEGPFSTIYF; CDR3nt: TGCAGCGTTGAGGGTCCCTTTTCCACCATATATTTT
abundance: few; j_gene: TRBJ1-2; d_gene: -; v_gene: TRBV2; CDR3aa: CASSEALQGSYGYTF; CDR3nt: TGTGCCAGCAGTGAAGCGCTTCAGGGGTCCTATGGCTACACCTTC
abundance: few; j_gene: TRBJ1-3; d_gene: -; v_gene: TRBV29-1; CDR3aa: CSALGGKGNTIYF; CDR3nt: TGCAGCGCCCTTGGGGGAAAAGGAAACACCATATATTTT
abundance: few; j_gene: TRBJ2-2; d_gene: -; v_gene: TRBV6-7; CDR3aa: CASSYSPGHSRGGELFF; CDR3nt: TGTGCCAGCAGTTACTCCCCCGGTCACTCCCGAGGCGGGGAGCTGTTTTTT
abundance: -; j_gene: TRBJ2-7; d_gene: -; v_gene: TRBV27; CDR3aa: CASSLSRGSGHEQYF; CDR3nt: TGTGCCAGCAGTTTATCGCGGGGCAGCGGACACGAGCAGTACTTC
abundance: -; j_gene: TRBJ2-7; d_gene: -; v_gene: TRBV14; CDR3aa: CASSQDRGVYEQYF; CDR3nt: TGTGCCAGCAGCCAAGACAGGGGGGTCTACGAGCAGTACTTC
abundance: few; j_gene: TRBJ1-2; d_gene: TRBD1; v_gene: TRBV4-1; CDR3aa: CASSQVQGAQSYGYTF; CDR3nt: TGCGCCAGCAGCCAAGTGCAGGGGGCGCAGAGCTATGGCTACACCTTC
abundance: -; j_gene: TRBJ2-5; d_gene: -; v_gene: TRBV7-3; CDR3aa: CASRGDPRETQYF; CDR3nt: TGTGCCAGCAGAGGGGACCCTAGGGAGACCCAGTACTTC
abundance: -; j_gene: TRBJ1-5; d_gene: TRBD1; v_gene: TRBV5-1; CDR3aa: CASAPGQSDQPQHF; CDR3nt: TGCGCCAGTGCCCCGGGACAGAGTGATCAGCCCCAGCATTTT
abundance: few; j_gene: TRBJ1-1; d_gene: -; v_gene: TRBV11-3; CDR3aa: CASSDRQIEAFF; CDR3nt: TGTGCCAGCAGCGATCGACAGATTGAAGCTTTCTTT
abundance: few; j_gene: TRBJ1-4; d_gene: TRBD1; v_gene: TRBV12-3/TRBV12-4; CDR3aa: CASSRTGLTNEKLFF; CDR3nt: TGTGCCAGCAGTCGGACAGGGCTGACAAATGAAAAACTGTTTTTT
abundance: few; j_gene: TRBJ1-5; d_gene: TRBD1; v_gene: TRBV27; CDR3aa: CASSFLGQGGNQPQHF; CDR3nt: TGTGCCAGCAGTTTCCTTGGACAGGGGGGGAATCAGCCCCAGCATTTT
abundance: -; j_gene: TRBJ2-7; d_gene: -; v_gene: TRBV21-1; CDR3aa: CASSKEGGTSSYEQYF; CDR3nt: TGTGCCAGCAGCAAAGAGGGGGGCACGAGCTCCTACGAGCAGTACTTC
abundance: -; j_gene: TRBJ1-3; d_gene: -; v_gene: TRBV3-1; CDR3aa: CASSHYRENSGNTIYF; CDR3nt: TGTGCCAGCAGCCATTACAGGGAAAACTCTGGAAACACCATATATTTT
abundance: -; j_gene: TRBJ2-3; d_gene: TRBD2; v_gene: TRBV7-9; CDR3aa: CASSSTSGATDTQYF; CDR3nt: TGTGCCAGCAGCTCCACTAGCGGGGCCACAGATACGCAGTATTTT
abundance: -; j_gene: TRBJ2-6; d_gene: -; v_gene: TRBV7-9; CDR3aa: CASSSGRSLEGANVLTF; CDR3nt: TGTGCCAGCAGCTCGGGGCGGAGTTTGGAAGGGGCCAACGTCCTGACTTTC
abundance: -; j_gene: TRBJ2-2; d_gene: -; v_gene: TRBV18; CDR3aa: CASSPPVLALNTGELFF; CDR3nt: TGTGCCAGCTCACCACCCGTATTGGCGTTGAACACCGGGGAGCTGTTTTTT